Each of the 8 T cell receptor beta chains below was sequenced from the same sample in a study of blood T cells in healthy people across ages. The authors ran a second PCR of about 6 to 11 cycles using a sample-barcoded 5' primer and a J-beta primer mix. One entry per CDR3 protein results from TCRdb running MiXCR on the 5' RACE reads. Among 1.5 million to 1.9 million distinct CDR3 sequences listed, approximately 42% were seen once. The sequenced sample consisted of blood. Source of these receptors: a woman younger than 35 in good health.

This rearrangement joins TRBV5-1 to TRBJ2-7; D is undetermined. With 1 base removed from V and 0 bases from J, the gap between germline ends came to 8 bases. This CDR3 region has 14 residues. Per germline, CDR1 SGHRS and CDR2 YFSETQ. CDR3 nucleotide sequence: TGCGCCAGCAGCTTGCTAGTCAGCTCCTACGAGCAGTACTTC. Encoded protein: CASSLLVSSYEQYF.

This clonotype was seen more than once but under ten times. This chain connects TRBV6-5 to TRBJ1-2; no firm D call. Per the germline V gene, CDR1 is MNHEY and CDR2 is SVGAGI. V lost 0 bases to trimming and J lost 3 bases, with 14 bases between them. This CDR3 is built from 16 residues. The CDR3 region is CASSYSMGAGYYGYTF. The CDR3 nucleotides are TGTGCCAGCAGTTACTCGATGGGAGCAGGCTACTATGGCTACACCTTC.

The sample holds many counts of this clonotype. This sequence joins TRBV5-6 and TRBJ2-5; 9 bases match TRBD1. V lost 2 bases, J lost 11 bases, and 10 bases stayed unmatched. Germline V gene data show CDR1 as SGHDT and CDR2 as YYEEEE. The CDR3 is 14 amino acids. The CDR3 reads CASSFWDRVHEQYF. Written as DNA, the CDR3 is TGTGCCAGCAGCTTCTGGGACAGGGTTCATGAGCAGTACTTC.

This clonotype was observed a few times. The chain is built from TRBV6-5 and TRBJ1-2; 9 bases match TRBD1. CDR1 MNHEY and CDR2 SVGAGI come from the germline V gene. The CDR3 is 14 amino acids. The V segment lost 5 bases and the J segment 4 bases; nucleotides outside the gene matches: 5. This CDR3 is CASSPDRGTYGYTF. Here the CDR3 DNA reads TGTGCCAGCAGTCCAGACAGGGGGACCTATGGCTACACCTTC.

In its sample, this clonotype was seen once. V is TRBV10-3 and J is TRBJ1-1; D is possibly TRBD1 (5 bases). Germline CDR1 ENHRY, CDR2 SYGVKD. V dropped 2 bases and J dropped 1 base, with 11 bases sitting between them. This CDR3 is built from 15 residues. The CDR3 protein is CAISERGLANTEAFF. CDR3 DNA sequence: TGTGCCATCAGTGAGCGGGGGTTGGCGAACACTGAAGCTTTCTTT.

This sequence joins TRBV5-1 and TRBJ2-6; D ambiguous. Trimming removed 5 bases from V and 3 bases from J, with 3 bases in between. Germline CDR1 and CDR2: SGHRS and YFSETQ. The CDR3 has 12 residues. The CDR3 protein is CASRDGANVLTF. In DNA, the CDR3 is TGCGCCAGCAGGGATGGGGCCAACGTCCTGACTTTC.

The V call is TRBV7-8, the J call TRBJ2-7; D possibly matches TRBD1 or TRBD2 (5 bases each). The germline V gene has CDR1 SGHVS and CDR2 FQNEAQ. With 5 bases removed from V and 1 base from J, the gap between germline ends came to 18 bases. The CDR3 spans 16 residues. The CDR3 is CASSGAGGSVSYEQYF. For the CDR3, the DNA is TGTGCCAGCAGCGGGGCTGGGGGTAGCGTGTCCTACGAGCAGTACTTC.

The chain couples TRBV7-2 to TRBJ1-5; the match to TRBD1 covers 9 bases. Germline values: CDR1 SGHTA, CDR2 FQGNSA. The CDR3 spans 14 residues. The junction had 4 bases not matched to a gene; V was cut back by 5 bases and J by 5 bases. CDR3 nucleotide sequence: TGTGCCAGCAGCCAACGACAGGGGGATCAGCCCCAGCATTTT. Encoded protein: CASSQRQGDQPQHF.